This entry concerns a single T cell receptor beta chain. This sample is drawn from a study of human T cells and chemical hapten exposure. Individual cDNA molecules each carried unique molecular identifiers attached by the library. In the authors' workflow: Counting gave a median of roughly 100,000 TCRs per sample, with values ranging from roughly 23,224 to 700,000. TCRdb fed the RACE reads into MiXCR, producing one record per CDR3 protein. TCRdb, not the authors, supplied the V and J calls. Of about 47,000 distinct CDR3 sequences in the sample, around 4.5% were seen once. This sample's time point: healthy volunteer bleed at 2 weeks. Unfractionated whole blood yielded total RNA. The CDR3 runs to 15 residues. Deletions cut 0 bases from V and 8 bases from J, with 11 bases between. From germline, CDR1 is LNHNV and CDR2 YYDKDF (reference sequence).

This clonotype was obtained from a human donor in good health. Some clones in this sample may be carry-over from other donors' samples. Sequenced: whole blood. The J gene is TRBJ1-6, the V gene TRBV15; no reliable D call. CDR3 in amino acids: CATSRDGVPDSPLHF. CDR3 nucleotide sequence: TGTGCCACCAGCAGAGATGGGGTTCCGGATTCACCCCTCCACTTT.